This T cell receptor (beta chain) emerged from a study of blood T cell repertoires in COVID-19. Whole-study context: Acute-phase and convalescent COVID-19 samples originated in the United States, Italy and Spain.

The germline V and J ends were trimmed by 2 bases and 7 bases, with 12 bases remaining between them. This CDR3 has 15 residues. Germline assignment: CDR1 MNHEY and CDR2 SVGAGI. TCRdb's copy holds only in-frame clones and misses some; the assay was immunoSEQ multiplex PCR. Of a few hundred thousand clones listed, roughly 89% are singletons. There are a few counts of this clone. The sequencing sample was made of PBMCs or T cells enriched from blood (not recorded which). The V gene is TRBV6-5, the J gene TRBJ1-6; D not resolved. The TCR sequence derives from a woman in her forties or fifties who had been exposed to COVID-19. The CDR3 is CASSYVLAGNSPLHF. The DNA for the CDR3 is TGTGCCAGCAGTTACGTTTTGGCAGGAAATTCACCCCTCCACTTT.